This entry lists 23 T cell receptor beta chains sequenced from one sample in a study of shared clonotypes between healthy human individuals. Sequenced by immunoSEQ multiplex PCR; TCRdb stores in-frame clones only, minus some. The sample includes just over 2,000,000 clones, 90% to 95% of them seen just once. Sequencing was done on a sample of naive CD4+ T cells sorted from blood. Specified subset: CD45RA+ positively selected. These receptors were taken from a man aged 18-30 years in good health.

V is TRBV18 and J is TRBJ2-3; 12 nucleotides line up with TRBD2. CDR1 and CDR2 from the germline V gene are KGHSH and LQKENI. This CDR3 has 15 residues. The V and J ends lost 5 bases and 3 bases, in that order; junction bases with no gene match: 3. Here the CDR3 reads CASSKLAGGTDTQYF. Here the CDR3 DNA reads TGTGCCAGCTCAAAACTAGCGGGAGGAACAGATACGCAGTATTTT.

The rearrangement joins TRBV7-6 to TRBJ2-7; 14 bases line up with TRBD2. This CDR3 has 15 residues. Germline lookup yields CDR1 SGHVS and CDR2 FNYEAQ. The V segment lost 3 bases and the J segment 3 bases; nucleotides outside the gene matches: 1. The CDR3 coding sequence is TGTGCCAGCAGCTTGACTAGCGGGGGGGTCTACGAGCAGTACTTC. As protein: CASSLTSGGVYEQYF.

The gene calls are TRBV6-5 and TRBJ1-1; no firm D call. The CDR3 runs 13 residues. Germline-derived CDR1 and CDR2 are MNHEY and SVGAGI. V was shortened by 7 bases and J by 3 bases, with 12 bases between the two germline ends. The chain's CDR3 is CASKRWVDTEAFF. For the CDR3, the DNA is TGTGCCAGCAAACGGTGGGTGGACACTGAAGCTTTCTTT.

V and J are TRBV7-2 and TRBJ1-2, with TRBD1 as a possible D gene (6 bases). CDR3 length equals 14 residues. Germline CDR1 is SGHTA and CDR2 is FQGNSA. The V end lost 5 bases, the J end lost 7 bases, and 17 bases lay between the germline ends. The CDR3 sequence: CASSPGQGTLGYTF. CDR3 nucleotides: TGTGCCAGCAGCCCTGGGCAGGGGACCCTTGGCTACACCTTC. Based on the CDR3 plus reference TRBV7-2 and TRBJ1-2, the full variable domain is GAGVSQSPSNKVTEKGKDVELRCDPISGHTALYWYRQSLGQGLEFLIYFQGNSAPDKSGLPSDRFSAERTGGSVSTLTIQRTQQEDSAVYLCASSPGQGTLGYTFGSGTRLTVV.

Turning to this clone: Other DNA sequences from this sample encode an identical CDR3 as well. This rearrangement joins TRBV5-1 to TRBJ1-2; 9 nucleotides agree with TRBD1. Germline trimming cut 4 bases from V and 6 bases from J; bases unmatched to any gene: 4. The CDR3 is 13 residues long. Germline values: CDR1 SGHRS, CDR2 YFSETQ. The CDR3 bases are TGCGCCAGCAGCACCGGGACAGGGAATGGCTACACCTTC. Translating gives CASSTGTGNGYTF.

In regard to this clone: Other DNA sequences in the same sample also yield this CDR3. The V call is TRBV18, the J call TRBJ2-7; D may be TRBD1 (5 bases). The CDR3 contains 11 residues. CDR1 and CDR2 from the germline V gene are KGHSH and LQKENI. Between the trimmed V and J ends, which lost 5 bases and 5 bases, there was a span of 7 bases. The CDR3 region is CASSKGDEQYF. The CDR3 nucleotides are TGTGCCAGCTCAAAAGGGGACGAGCAGTACTTC. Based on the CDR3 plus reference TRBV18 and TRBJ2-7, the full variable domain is NAGVMQNPRHLVRRRGQEARLRCSPMKGHSHVYWYRQLPEEGLKFMVYLQKENIIDESGMPKERFSAEFPKEGPSILRIQQVVRGDSAAYFCASSKGDEQYFGPGTRLTVT.

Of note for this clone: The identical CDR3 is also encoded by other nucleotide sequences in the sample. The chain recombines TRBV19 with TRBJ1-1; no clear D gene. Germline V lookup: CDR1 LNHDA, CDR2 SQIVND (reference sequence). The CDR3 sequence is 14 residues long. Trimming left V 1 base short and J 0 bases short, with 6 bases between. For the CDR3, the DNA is TGTGCCAGTAGTATAGTAGCCTTGAACACTGAAGCTTTCTTT. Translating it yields CASSIVALNTEAFF.

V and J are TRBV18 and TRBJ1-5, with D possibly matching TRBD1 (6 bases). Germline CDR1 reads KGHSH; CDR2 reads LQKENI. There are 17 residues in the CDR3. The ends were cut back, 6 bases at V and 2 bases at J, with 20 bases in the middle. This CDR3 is CASSQYKGVEGNQPQHF. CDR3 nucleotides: TGTGCCAGCTCCCAATACAAGGGGGTTGAGGGCAATCAGCCCCAGCATTTT.

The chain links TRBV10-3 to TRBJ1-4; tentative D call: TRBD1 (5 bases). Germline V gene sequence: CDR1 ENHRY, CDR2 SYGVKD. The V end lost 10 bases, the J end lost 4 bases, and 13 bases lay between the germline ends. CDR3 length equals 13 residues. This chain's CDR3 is CATAGLDNEKLFF. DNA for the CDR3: TGTGCCACCGCGGGGCTTGATAATGAAAAACTGTTTTTT.

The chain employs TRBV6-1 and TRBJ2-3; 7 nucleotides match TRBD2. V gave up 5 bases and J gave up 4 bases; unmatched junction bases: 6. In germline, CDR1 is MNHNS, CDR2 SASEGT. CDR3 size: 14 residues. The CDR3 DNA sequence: TGTGCCAGCAGTAGCGGGACTTCCCCAGATACGCAGTATTTT. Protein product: CASSSGTSPDTQYF.

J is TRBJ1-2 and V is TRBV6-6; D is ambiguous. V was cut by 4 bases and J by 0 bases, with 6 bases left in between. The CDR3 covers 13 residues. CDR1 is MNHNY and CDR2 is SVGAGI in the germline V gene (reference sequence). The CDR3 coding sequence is TGTGCCAGCAGTTTCGTTACTAACTATGGCTACACCTTC. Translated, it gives CASSFVTNYGYTF.

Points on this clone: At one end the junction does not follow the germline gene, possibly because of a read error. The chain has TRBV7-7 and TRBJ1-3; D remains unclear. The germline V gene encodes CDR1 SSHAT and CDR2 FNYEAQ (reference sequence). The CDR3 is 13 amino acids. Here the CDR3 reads CASSLDVGNTIYF. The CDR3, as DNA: TGTGCTAGCAGCTTAGATGTTGGAAACACCATATATTTT.

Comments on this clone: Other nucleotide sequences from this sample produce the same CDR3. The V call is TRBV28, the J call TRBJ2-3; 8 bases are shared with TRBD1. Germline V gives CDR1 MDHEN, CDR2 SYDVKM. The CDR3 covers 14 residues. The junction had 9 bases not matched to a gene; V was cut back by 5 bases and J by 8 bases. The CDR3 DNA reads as TGTGCCAGCAGTCCTGGACAGGGACTGGGTACGCAGTATTTT. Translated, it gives CASSPGQGLGTQYF.

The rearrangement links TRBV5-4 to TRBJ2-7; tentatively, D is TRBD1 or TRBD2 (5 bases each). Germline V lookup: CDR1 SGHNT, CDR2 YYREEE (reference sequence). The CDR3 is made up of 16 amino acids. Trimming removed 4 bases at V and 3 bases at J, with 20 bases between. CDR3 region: CASSPGRAAGNYEQYF. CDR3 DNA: TGTGCCAGCAGCCCGGGGCGTGCTGCTGGGAACTACGAGCAGTACTTC. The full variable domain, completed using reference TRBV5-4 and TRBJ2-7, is ETGVTQSPTHLIKTRGQQVTLRCSSQSGHNTVSWYQQALGQGPQFIFQYYREEENGRGNFPPRFSGLQFPNYSSELNVNALELDDSALYLCASSPGRAAGNYEQYFGPGTRLTVT.

This CDR3 is CASSAARGNAGELFF. CDR3 nucleotide sequence: TGCGCCAGCAGTGCGGCTAGGGGCAACGCCGGGGAGCTGTTTTTT. The chain has TRBV10-1 and TRBJ2-2; maybe TRBD1 (5 bases). The ends were cut back, 4 bases at V and 6 bases at J, with 15 bases in the middle. Germline V gene data show CDR1 as WNHNN and CDR2 as SYGVQD (reference sequence). This CDR3 has 15 residues.

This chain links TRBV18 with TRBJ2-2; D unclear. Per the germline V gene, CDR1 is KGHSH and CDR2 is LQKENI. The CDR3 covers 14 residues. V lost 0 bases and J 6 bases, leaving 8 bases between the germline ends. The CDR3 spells CASSPPGTAGELFF. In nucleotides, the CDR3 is TGTGCCAGCTCACCACCGGGAACTGCCGGGGAGCTGTTTTTT.

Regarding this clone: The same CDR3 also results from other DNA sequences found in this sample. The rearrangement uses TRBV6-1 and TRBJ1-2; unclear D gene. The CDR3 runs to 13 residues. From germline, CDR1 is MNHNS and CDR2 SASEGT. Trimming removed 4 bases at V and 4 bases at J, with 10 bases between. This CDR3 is CASSGGGGYGYTF. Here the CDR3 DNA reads TGTGCCAGCAGTGGGGGTGGCGGCTATGGCTACACCTTC.

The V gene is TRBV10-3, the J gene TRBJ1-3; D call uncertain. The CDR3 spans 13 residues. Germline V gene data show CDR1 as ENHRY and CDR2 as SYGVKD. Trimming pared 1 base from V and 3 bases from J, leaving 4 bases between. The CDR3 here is CAISEYFGNTIYF. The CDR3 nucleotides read TGTGCCATCAGTGAGTACTTTGGAAACACCATATATTTT.

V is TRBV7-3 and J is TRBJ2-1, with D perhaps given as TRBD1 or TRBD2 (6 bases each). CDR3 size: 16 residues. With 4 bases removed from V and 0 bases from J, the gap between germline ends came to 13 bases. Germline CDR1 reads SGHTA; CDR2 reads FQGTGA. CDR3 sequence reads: CASSSSGGGSYNEQFF. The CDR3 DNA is TGTGCCAGCAGCTCCAGTGGAGGGGGCTCCTACAATGAGCAGTTCTTC.

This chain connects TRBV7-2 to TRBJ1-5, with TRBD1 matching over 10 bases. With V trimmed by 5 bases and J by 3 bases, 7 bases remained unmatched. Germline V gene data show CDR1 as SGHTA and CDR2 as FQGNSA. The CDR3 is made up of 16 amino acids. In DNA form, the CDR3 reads TGTGCCAGCAGCCCGCAGACAGGGGGCGTCAATCAGCCCCAGCATTTT. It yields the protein CASSPQTGGVNQPQHF.

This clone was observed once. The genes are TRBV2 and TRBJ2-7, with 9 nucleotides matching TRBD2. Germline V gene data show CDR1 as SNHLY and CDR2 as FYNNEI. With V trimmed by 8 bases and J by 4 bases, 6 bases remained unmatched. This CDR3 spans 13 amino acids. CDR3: CASGREGQYEQYF. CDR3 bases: TGTGCCAGCGGGCGGGAGGGCCAATACGAGCAGTACTTC. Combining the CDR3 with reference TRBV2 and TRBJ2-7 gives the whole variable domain EPEVTQTPSHQVTQMGQEVILRCVPISNHLYFYWYRQILGQKVEFLVSFYNNEISEKSEIFDDQFSVERPDGSNFTLKIRSTKLEDSAMYFCASGREGQYEQYFGPGTRLTVT.

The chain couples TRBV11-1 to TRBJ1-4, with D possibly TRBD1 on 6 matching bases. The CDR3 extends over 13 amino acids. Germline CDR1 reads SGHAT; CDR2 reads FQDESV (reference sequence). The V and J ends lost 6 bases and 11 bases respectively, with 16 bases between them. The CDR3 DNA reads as TGTGCCAGCAGAAGAGGGGGATCGAGGAAACTGTTTTTT. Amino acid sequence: CASRRGGSRKLFF.

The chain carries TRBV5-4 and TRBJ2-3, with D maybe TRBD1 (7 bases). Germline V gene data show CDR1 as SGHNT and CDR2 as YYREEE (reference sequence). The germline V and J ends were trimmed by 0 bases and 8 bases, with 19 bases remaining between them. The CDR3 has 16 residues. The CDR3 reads CASSLARQGQGGTQYF. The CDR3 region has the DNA TGTGCCAGCAGCTTGGCCAGACAGGGCCAGGGAGGTACGCAGTATTTT. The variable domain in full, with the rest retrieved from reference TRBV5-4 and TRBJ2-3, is ETGVTQSPTHLIKTRGQQVTLRCSSQSGHNTVSWYQQALGQGPQFIFQYYREEENGRGNFPPRFSGLQFPNYSSELNVNALELDDSALYLCASSLARQGQGGTQYFGPGTRLTVL.